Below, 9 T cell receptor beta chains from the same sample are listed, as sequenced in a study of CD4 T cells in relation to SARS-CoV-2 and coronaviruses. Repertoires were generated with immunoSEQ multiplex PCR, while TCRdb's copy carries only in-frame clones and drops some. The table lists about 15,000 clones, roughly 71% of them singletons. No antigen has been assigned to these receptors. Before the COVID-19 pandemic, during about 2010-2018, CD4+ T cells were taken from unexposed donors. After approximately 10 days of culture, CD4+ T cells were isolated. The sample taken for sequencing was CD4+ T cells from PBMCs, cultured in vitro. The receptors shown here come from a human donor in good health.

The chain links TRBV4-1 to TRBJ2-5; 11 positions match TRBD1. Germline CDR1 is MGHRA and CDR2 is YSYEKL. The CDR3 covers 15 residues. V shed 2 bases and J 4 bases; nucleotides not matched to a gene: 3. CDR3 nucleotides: TGCGCCAGCAGCCAACACGGACAGGGGGCAGAGACCCAGTACTTC. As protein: CASSQHGQGAETQYF.

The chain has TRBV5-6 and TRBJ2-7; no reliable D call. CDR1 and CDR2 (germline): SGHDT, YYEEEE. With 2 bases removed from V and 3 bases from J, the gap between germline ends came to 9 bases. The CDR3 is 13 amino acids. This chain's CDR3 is CASSFGVFYEQYF. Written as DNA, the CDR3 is TGTGCCAGCAGCTTCGGTGTGTTCTACGAGCAGTACTTC.

In DNA form, the CDR3 reads TGTGCCAGCAGTTTGCTCGATAATGAGCAGTTCTTC. Protein: CASSLLDNEQFF. The V and J genes are TRBV12-3 or TRBV12-4 and TRBJ2-1; D unclear. The CDR3 has 12 residues. The V end was cut by 3 bases, the J end by 7 bases, with 7 bases between.

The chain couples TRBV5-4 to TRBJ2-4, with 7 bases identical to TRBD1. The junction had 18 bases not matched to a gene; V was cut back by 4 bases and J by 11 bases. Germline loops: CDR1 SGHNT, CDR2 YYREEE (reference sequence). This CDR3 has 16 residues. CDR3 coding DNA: TGTGCCAGCAGCCGCCGACAGGGTCCCCCCCGTGAGGTTCAGTACTTC. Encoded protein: CASSRRQGPPREVQYF. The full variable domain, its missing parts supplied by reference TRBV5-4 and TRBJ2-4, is ETGVTQSPTHLIKTRGQQVTLRCSSQSGHNTVSWYQQALGQGPQFIFQYYREEENGRGNFPPRFSGLQFPNYSSELNVNALELDDSALYLCASSRRQGPPREVQYFGAGTRLSVL.

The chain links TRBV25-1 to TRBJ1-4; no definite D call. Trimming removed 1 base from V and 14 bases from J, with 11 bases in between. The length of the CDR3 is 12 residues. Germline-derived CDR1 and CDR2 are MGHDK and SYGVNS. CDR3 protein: CASSEWEGYLFF. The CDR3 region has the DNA TGTGCCAGCAGTGAATGGGAAGGGTACCTGTTTTTT.

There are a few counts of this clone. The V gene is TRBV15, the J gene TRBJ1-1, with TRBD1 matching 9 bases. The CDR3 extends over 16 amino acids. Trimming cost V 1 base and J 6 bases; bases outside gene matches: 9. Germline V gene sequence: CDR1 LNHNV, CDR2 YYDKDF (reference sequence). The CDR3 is CATSRGGGQGRAEAFF. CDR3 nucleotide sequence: TGTGCCACCAGCAGAGGAGGGGGACAGGGTCGCGCTGAAGCTTTCTTT.

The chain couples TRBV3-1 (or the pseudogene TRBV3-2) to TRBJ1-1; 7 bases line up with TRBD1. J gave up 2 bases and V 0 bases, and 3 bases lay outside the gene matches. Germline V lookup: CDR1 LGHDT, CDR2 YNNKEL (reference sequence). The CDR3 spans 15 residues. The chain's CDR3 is CASSQEGTENTEAFF. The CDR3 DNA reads TGTGCCAGCAGCCAAGAGGGGACAGAAAACACTGAAGCTTTCTTT.

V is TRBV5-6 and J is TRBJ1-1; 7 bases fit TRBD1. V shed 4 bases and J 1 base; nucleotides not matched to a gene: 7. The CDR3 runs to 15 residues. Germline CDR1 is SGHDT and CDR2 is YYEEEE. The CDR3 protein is CASSRRGTANTEAFF. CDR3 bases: TGTGCCAGCAGCCGACGAGGGACAGCGAACACTGAAGCTTTCTTT.

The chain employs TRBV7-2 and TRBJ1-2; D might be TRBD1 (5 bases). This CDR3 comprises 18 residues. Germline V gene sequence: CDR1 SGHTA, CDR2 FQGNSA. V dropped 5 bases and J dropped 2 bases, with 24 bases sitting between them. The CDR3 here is CASSPSLLPPTGNYGYTF. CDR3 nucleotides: TGTGCCAGCAGCCCCAGTCTTCTCCCCCCTACAGGAAACTATGGCTACACCTTC.